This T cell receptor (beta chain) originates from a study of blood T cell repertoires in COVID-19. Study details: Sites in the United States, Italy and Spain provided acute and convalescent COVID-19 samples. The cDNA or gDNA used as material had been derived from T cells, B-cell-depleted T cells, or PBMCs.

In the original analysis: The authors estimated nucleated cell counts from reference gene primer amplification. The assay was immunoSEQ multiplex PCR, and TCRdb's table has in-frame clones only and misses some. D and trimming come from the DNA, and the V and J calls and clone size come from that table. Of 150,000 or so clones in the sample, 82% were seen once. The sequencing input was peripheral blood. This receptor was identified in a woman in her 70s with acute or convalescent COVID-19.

CDR3: CASSAPGQFGYEQYF. The CDR3 DNA reads TGTGCCAGCAGCGCACCGGGACAGTTTGGCTACGAGCAGTACTTC. The chain is built from TRBV3-1 (or the pseudogene TRBV3-2) and TRBJ2-7; TRBD1 agrees at 7 bases. CDR3 length equals 15 residues. In germline, CDR1 is LGHDT, CDR2 YNNKEL (reference sequence). V lost 5 bases, J lost 3 bases, and 10 bases stayed unmatched.